What follows are 6 T cell receptor beta chains derived from one specimen sequenced in a study of neurological immune-mediated disorders. TCRdb redid the calling of the 5' RACE reads with MiXCR, one entry per CDR3 protein. The sample shows some 26,000 distinct CDR3 sequences, under 8% of them seen only once. Input material: PBMCs. Source of these receptors: a woman in her fifties or sixties in good health.

This clonotype was observed many times. The V and J genes are TRBV20-1 and TRBJ2-6, with 7 bases lining up with TRBD1. CDR1 and CDR2 (germline): DFQATT, SNEGSKA (reference sequence). V dropped 6 bases and J dropped 0; count of bases not matched to a gene: 8. CDR3 length equals 16 residues. DNA of the CDR3: TGCAGTGCCACAGGGGTCCCCCCCTCTGGGGCCAACGTCCTGACTTTC. Its translation is CSATGVPPSGANVLTF.

The table lists this clonotype with many counts. The J gene is TRBJ2-3, the V gene TRBV7-2; D gene unclear. The CDR3 contains 12 residues. Germline V gene lookup returns CDR1 SGHTA and CDR2 FQGNSA. Trimming pared 1 base from V and 7 bases from J, leaving 6 bases between. The CDR3 sequence is CASSLGSYTQYF. In DNA form, the CDR3 reads TGTGCCAGCAGCTTAGGCAGTTATACGCAGTATTTT.

The table lists this clonotype with many counts. The V call is TRBV4-1, the J call TRBJ2-1, with 10 bases identical to TRBD2. The CDR3 is made up of 17 amino acids. Losses at the gene ends were 0 bases for V and 9 bases for J; bases not matched to a gene: 11. Germline V gene data show CDR1 as MGHRA and CDR2 as YSYEKL. The CDR3 nucleotides are TGCGCCAGCAGCCAAGAGGGGAGCGGGAGGGCCTTGGGTGAGCAGTTCTTC. It specifies CASSQEGSGRALGEQFF.

This clonotype was seen ten or more times. The chain combines TRBV4-3 with TRBJ2-5, with D unclear. The length of the CDR3 is 15 residues. V gave up 0 bases and J gave up 1 base, with 9 bases separating them. Germline CDR1 LGHNA, CDR2 YSLEER. CDR3 sequence reads: CASSQDWRTQETQYF. CDR3 bases: TGCGCCAGCAGCCAAGACTGGCGTACCCAAGAGACCCAGTACTTC.

V usage is TRBV19 and J usage is TRBJ1-1; D may be TRBD1 (6 bases). Per the germline V gene, CDR1 is LNHDA and CDR2 is SQIVND (reference sequence). Trimming took off 10 bases at V and 5 bases at J, with 17 bases between the two ends. The CDR3 spans 13 residues. The CDR3 sequence is CATRIQGGTEAFF. In nucleotides, the CDR3 is TGTGCCACTAGGATACAGGGAGGTACTGAAGCTTTCTTT.

This clonotype has ten or more counts. The chain is built from TRBV5-1 and TRBJ1-5, with D tentatively TRBD1 (6 bases). The germline V gene has CDR1 SGHRS and CDR2 YFSETQ. V lost 4 bases and J lost 0, with 8 bases in between. CDR3 size: 14 residues. The CDR3: CASSPGDSNQPQHF. Here the CDR3 DNA reads TGCGCCAGCAGCCCAGGGGATAGCAATCAGCCCCAGCATTTT.